This T cell receptor (beta chain) was observed in a study of OX40 agonist ivuxolimab in advanced cancers. Individuals having autoimmune disease history or systemic immunosuppression were not enrolled. Notes on this clone: Its target is not known.

The table came from immunoSEQ multiplex PCR; TCRdb's copy has only in-frame clones and leaves some out. The sample has about 96,000 clones; under 90% are singletons. Study-wide points: On average, CD8+ T cells had more expanded clones than CD4+.

V trimming: 1 base; J trimming: 6 bases; junction bases outside the gene matches: 10. Germline V lookup: CDR1 LGHNA, CDR2 YSLEER. The CDR3 is 17 residues long. The specimen comprised CD4+ or CD8+ T cells sorted from blood, sampled in a trial of the OX40 agonist ivuxolimab. The sequence came from an adult with an advanced solid tumor such as melanoma, head and neck, liver or kidney cancer. J is TRBJ2-3 and V is TRBV4-3; 10 bases match TRBD2. CDR3: CASSQGRKRGGLDTQYF. DNA of the CDR3: TGCGCCAGCAGCCAAGGTAGAAAGCGGGGGGGCCTGGATACGCAGTATTTT.